The clone carrying this T cell receptor (beta chain) has only a few counts. Its antigen is not known. The CDR3 extends over 11 amino acids. Per the germline V gene, CDR1 is DFQATT and CDR2 is SNEGSKA (reference sequence). The V end lost 6 bases, the J end lost 8 bases, and 13 bases lay between the germline ends. This specimen comes from a study of beta chain features in type 1 diabetes. Study-wide results and caveats: Moderate yet significant TCRB CDR3 shortening was seen in Type 1 diabetes patients in all four CD4+ subsets.

Expressed TCRB transcripts were sequenced because the entire RNA isolate underwent reverse transcription. Assay used: immunoSEQ multiplex PCR; TCRdb lists only in-frame clones, some missing. The profile covers around 250,000 clones, with roughly 22% appearing a single time and 0.028% taken by the ten largest. The clonotype comes from a woman aged 40 to 55 with type 1 diabetes. J is TRBJ1-2 and V is TRBV20-1; D unresolved. The sequenced sample was naive CD4+ T cells from blood. CDR3 loop: CSATFQVGYTF. As DNA, the CDR3 is TGCAGTGCCACCTTTCAGGTCGGCTACACCTTC.